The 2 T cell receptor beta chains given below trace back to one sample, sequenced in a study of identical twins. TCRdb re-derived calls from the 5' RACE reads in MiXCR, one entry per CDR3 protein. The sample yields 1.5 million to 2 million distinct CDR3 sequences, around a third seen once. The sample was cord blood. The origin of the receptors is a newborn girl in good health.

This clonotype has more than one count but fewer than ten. The CDR3 nucleotides read TGTGCCACCAGTGATTCCCGGGACTTACCTTACGAGCAGTACTTC. It encodes CATSDSRDLPYEQYF. J is TRBJ2-7 and V is TRBV24-1; possible D gene TRBD2, 6 bases. V was cut by 2 bases and J by 4 bases, with 14 bases left in between. Germline V CDR1 and CDR2: KGHDR, SFDVKD. CDR3 length: 15 amino acids.

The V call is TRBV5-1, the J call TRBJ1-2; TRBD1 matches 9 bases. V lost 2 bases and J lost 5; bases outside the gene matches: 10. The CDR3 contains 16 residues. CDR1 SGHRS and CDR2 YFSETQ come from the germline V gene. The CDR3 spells CASSLFTGGSAYGYTF. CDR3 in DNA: TGCGCCAGCAGCTTATTTACAGGGGGCTCCGCATATGGCTACACCTTC. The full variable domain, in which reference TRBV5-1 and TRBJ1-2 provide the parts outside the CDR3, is KAGVTQTPRYLIKTRGQQVTLSCSPISGHRSVSWYQQTPGQGLQFLFEYFSETQRNKGNFPGRFSGRQFSNSRSEMNVSTLELGDSALYLCASSLFTGGSAYGYTFGSGTRLTVV.